These 8 T cell receptor beta chains share one sample of origin, sequenced in a study of T cell repertoires in cytomegalovirus infection. These receptors are not linked to any known antigen. TCRdb re-analysed the reads in MiXCR, keeping a single row per CDR3 protein. This sample yields approximately 280,000 distinct CDR3 sequences, of which under 25% are seen a single time; roughly a fifth belongs to the top ten. Sequencing was performed on cultured PBMCs, taken from culture after CMV antigen stimulation. Receptors were obtained from a human donor in good health (CMV status not recorded). Some clones in this sample may be carry-over from other donors' samples.

This clonotype has more than one count but fewer than ten. The chain couples TRBV7-9 to TRBJ2-1; possibly TRBD2 for D (6 bases). V was cut by 5 bases and J by 0 bases, with 11 bases left in between. Germline assignment: CDR1 SEHNR and CDR2 FQNEAQ (reference sequence). The CDR3 is 15 residues long. CDR3 DNA: TGTGCCAGCAGCGGGACTTTCGACTCCTACAATGAGCAGTTCTTC. This gives the protein CASSGTFDSYNEQFF. The full variable domain, in which reference TRBV7-9 and TRBJ2-1 provide the parts outside the CDR3, is DTGVSQNPRHKITKRGQNVTFRCDPISEHNRLYWYRQTLGQGPEFLTYFQNEAQLEKSRLLSDRFSAERPKGSFSTLEIQRTEQGDSAMYLCASSGTFDSYNEQFFGPGTRLTVL.

The rearrangement uses TRBV6-8 and TRBJ2-2; D uncertain. The CDR3 is 13 residues long. Germline lookup yields CDR1 MNHGY and CDR2 SAAAGT. Deletions cut 4 bases from V and 4 bases from J, with 7 bases between. This chain's CDR3 is CASSLDLTGELFF. CDR3 DNA: TGTGCCAGCAGTTTGGACCTCACCGGGGAGCTGTTTTTT.

In this sample, this clonotype turned up a few times. This chain links TRBV28 with TRBJ2-7; 12 nucleotides line up with TRBD2. There are 18 residues in the CDR3. The V and J ends lost 3 bases and 2 bases, in that order; junction bases with no gene match: 11. Germline V CDR1 and CDR2: MDHEN, SYDVKM. The CDR3 reads CASSFPLELAGGTYEQYF. DNA of the CDR3: TGTGCCAGCAGTTTTCCCCTCGAACTAGCGGGAGGAACCTACGAGCAGTACTTC.

This clonotype was detected only a few times. The chain is built from TRBV28 and TRBJ2-2; 7 bases fit TRBD1. This CDR3 has 14 amino acids. Germline CDR1 is MDHEN and CDR2 is SYDVKM. Trimming took 6 bases from V and 2 from J; bases not matched to a gene: 3. In nucleotides, the CDR3 is TGTGCCAGCAGCCCAGGGGGTAACACCGGGGAGCTGTTTTTT. This encodes CASSPGGNTGELFF.

The rearrangement links TRBV19 to TRBJ2-7, with 9 nucleotides matching TRBD1. This CDR3 comprises 16 residues. Trimming at V came to 3 bases and at J to 4 bases, leaving 10 bases not matched to a gene. Germline CDR1 reads LNHDA; CDR2 reads SQIVND (reference sequence). CDR3 region: CASSIFAGQGRYEQYF. Written as DNA, the CDR3 is TGTGCCAGTAGTATCTTCGCGGGACAGGGAAGGTACGAGCAGTACTTC. The full variable domain, its missing parts supplied by reference TRBV19 and TRBJ2-7, is DGGITQSPKYLFRKEGQNVTLSCEQNLNHDAMYWYRQDPGQGLRLIYYSQIVNDFQKGDIAEGYSVSREKKESFPLTVTSAQKNPTAFYLCASSIFAGQGRYEQYFGPGTRLTVT.

At least ten counts were recorded for this clonotype. The gene calls are TRBV7-8 and TRBJ1-2, with D possibly being TRBD1 (5 bases). V gave up 4 bases and J gave up 8 bases, with 17 bases separating them. Per the germline V gene, CDR1 is SGHVS and CDR2 is FQNEAQ. The CDR3 loop spans 14 amino acids. The CDR3 nucleotides are TGTGCCAGCAGCTATAGACTCCCTGGGGGAGGCTACACCTTC. Translating it yields CASSYRLPGGGYTF.

This clonotype was observed many times. The rearrangement joins TRBV7-2 to TRBJ1-1; TRBD1 aligns across 7 bases. Germline-derived CDR1 and CDR2 are SGHTA and FQGNSA. This CDR3 contains 14 residues. V was clipped by 5 bases and J by 6 bases; unmatched bases: 9. CDR3 protein: CASSPYRTGAEAFF. The CDR3 region has the DNA TGTGCCAGCAGCCCGTATAGGACAGGCGCTGAAGCTTTCTTT.

For this clonotype: This may stem from a read error, because a much larger clone lies one nucleotide away. The genes are TRBV9 and TRBJ2-1; tentative D call: TRBD2 (6 bases). Per the germline V gene, CDR1 is SGDLS and CDR2 is YYNGEE. This CDR3 region has 15 residues. The CDR3 spells CASSVSGSGYNEPFF. CDR3 sequence (DNA): TGTGCCAGCAGCGTATCCGGGAGCGGGTACAATGAGCCGTTCTTC.